The clone carrying this T cell receptor beta chain showed up just once. Its target is unknown. The sample originates from a study of shared clonotypes between healthy human individuals. Nashville, Tennessee was home to all donors, who were Caucasian adults. V gave up 4 bases and J gave up 7 bases; unmatched junction bases: 15. The CDR3 runs to 16 residues. CDR1 and CDR2 from the germline V gene are SGHRS and YFSETQ. Here immunoSEQ multiplex PCR was the method, and the copy in TCRdb shows in-frame clones only, minus some. Among some 1.4 million clones listed, approximately 96% were seen once. Study results and caveats: Larger richness was generally estimated for naive than memory subsets. Against clonotypes common to all four donors, non-shared ones had lower generation probabilities.

Sequencing input: naive CD4+ T cells sorted from blood. The subset here: CD45RA+ positively selected. This chain connects TRBV5-1 to TRBJ1-2; 8 nucleotides match TRBD1. The receptor was derived from a man aged 25-45 years in good health. CDR3: CASSPTPDRVKVGYTF. The CDR3 region has the DNA TGCGCCAGCAGCCCTACCCCGGACAGGGTCAAGGTTGGCTACACCTTC.